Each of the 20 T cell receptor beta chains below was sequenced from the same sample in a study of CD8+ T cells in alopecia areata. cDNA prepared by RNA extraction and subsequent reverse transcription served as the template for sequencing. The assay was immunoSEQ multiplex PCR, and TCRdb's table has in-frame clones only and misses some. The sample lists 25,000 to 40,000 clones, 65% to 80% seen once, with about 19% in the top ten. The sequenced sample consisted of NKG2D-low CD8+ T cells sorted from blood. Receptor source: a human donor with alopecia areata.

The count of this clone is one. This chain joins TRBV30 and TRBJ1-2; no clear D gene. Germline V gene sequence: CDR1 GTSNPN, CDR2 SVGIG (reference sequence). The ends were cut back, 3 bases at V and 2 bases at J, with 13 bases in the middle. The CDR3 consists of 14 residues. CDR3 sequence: CAWSQGPLNYGYTF. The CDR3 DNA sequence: TGTGCCTGGAGCCAAGGACCGCTAAACTATGGCTACACCTTC.

The CDR3 DNA sequence: TGTGCCAGCAGTTATCGCCTAGCGGGGATCACCGGGGAGCTGTTTTTT. Encoded protein: CASSYRLAGITGELFF. The chain employs TRBV27 and TRBJ2-2; TRBD2 aligns across 9 bases. The CDR3 length is 16 residues. Germline lookup yields CDR1 MNHEY and CDR2 SMNVEV (reference sequence). With 4 bases clipped from V and 4 bases from J, the junction kept 7 bases outside the gene matches.

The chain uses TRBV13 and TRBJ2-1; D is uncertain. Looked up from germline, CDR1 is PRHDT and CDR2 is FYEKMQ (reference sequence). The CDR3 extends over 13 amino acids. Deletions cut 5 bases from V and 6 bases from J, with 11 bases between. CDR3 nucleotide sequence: TGTGCCAGCAGCCCCTTGTCATTCAATGAGCAGTTCTTC. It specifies CASSPLSFNEQFF. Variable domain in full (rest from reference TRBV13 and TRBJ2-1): AAGVIQSPRHLIKEKRETATLKCYPIPRHDTVYWYQQGPGQDPQFLISFYEKMQSDKGSIPDRFSAQQFSDYHSELNMSSLELGDSALYFCASSPLSFNEQFFGPGTRLTVL.

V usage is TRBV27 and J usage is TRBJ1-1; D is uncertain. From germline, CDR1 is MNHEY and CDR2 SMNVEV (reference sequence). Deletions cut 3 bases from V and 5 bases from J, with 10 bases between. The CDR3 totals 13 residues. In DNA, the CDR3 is TGTGCCAGCAGTTTCCCCGGGGTAACTGAAGCTTTCTTT. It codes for CASSFPGVTEAFF.

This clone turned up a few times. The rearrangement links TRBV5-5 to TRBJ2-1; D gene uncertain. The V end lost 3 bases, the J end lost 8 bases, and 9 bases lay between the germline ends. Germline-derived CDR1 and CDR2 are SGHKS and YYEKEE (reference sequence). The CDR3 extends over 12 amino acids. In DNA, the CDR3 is TGTGCCAGCAGCTGGGAAGAACATGAGCAGTTCTTC. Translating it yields CASSWEEHEQFF. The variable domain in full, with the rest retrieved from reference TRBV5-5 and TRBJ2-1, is DAGVTQSPTHLIKTRGQQVTLRCSPISGHKSVSWYQQVLGQGPQFIFQYYEKEERGRGNFPDRFSARQFPNYSSELNVNALLLGDSALYLCASSWEEHEQFFGPGTRLTVL.

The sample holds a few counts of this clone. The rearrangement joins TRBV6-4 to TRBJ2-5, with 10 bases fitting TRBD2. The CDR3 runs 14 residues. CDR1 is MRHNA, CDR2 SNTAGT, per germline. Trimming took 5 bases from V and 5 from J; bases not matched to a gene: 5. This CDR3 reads CASSPSGSVETQYF. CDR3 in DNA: TGTGCCAGCAGTCCTAGCGGGAGTGTGGAGACCCAGTACTTC.

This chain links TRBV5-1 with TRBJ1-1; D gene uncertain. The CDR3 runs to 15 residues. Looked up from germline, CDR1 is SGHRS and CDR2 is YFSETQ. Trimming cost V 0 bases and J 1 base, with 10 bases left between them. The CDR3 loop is CASSLADGGNTEAFF. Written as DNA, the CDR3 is TGCGCCAGCAGCTTGGCCGATGGCGGGAACACTGAAGCTTTCTTT.

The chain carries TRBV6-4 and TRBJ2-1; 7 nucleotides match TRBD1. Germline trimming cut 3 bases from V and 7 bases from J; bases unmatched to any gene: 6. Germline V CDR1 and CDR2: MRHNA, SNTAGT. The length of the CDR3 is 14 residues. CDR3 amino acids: CASSEITGANEQFF. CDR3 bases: TGTGCCAGCAGTGAAATTACAGGGGCTAATGAGCAGTTCTTC.

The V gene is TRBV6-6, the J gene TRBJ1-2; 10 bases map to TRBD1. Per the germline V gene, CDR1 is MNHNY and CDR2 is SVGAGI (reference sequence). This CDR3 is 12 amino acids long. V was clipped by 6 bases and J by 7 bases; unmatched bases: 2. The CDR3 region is CASSRTGGGYTF. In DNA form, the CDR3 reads TGTGCCAGCAGCCGGACAGGGGGTGGCTACACCTTC.

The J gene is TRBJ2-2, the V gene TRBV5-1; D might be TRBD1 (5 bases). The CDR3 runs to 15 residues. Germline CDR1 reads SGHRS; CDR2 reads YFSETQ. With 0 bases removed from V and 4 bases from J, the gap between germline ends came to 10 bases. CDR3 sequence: CASSLVQGGTGELFF. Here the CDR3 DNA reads TGCGCCAGCAGCTTGGTTCAGGGTGGCACCGGGGAGCTGTTTTTT.

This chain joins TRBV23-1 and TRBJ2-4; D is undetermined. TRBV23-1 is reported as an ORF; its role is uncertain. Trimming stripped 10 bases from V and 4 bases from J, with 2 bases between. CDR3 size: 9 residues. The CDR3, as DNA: TGCGCCACAAAAAACATTCAGTACTTC. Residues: CATKNIQYF.

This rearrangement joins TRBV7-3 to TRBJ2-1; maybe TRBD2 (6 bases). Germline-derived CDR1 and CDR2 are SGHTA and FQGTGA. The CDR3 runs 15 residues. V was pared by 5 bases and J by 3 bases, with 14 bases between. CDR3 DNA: TGTGCCAGCAGCGCAACCTTGGGGGGCTACAATGAGCAGTTCTTC. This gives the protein CASSATLGGYNEQFF.

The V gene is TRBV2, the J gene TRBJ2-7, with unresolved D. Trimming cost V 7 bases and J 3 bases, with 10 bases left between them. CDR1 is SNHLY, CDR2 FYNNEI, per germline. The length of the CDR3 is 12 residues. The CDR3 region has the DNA TGTGCCAGCAATGGGTTAAACTACGAGCAGTACTTC. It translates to CASNGLNYEQYF.

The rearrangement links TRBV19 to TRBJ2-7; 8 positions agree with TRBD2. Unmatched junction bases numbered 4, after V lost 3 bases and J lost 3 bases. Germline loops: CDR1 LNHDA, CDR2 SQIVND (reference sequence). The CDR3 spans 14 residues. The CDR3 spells CASSITSGNYEQYF. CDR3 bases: TGTGCCAGTAGTATCACTAGCGGAAACTACGAGCAGTACTTC.

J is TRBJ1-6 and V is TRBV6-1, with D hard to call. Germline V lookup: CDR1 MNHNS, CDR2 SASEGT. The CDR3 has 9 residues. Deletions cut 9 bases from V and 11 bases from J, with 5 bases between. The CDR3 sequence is CASSTPLHF. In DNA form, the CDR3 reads TGTGCCAGTTCTACACCCCTCCACTTT.

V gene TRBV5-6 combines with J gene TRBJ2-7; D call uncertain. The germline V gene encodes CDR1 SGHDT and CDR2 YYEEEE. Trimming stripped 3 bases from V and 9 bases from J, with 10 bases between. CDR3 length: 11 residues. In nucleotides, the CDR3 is TGTGCCAGCAGCTACCTTGCGTGGCAGTACTTC. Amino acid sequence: CASSYLAWQYF.

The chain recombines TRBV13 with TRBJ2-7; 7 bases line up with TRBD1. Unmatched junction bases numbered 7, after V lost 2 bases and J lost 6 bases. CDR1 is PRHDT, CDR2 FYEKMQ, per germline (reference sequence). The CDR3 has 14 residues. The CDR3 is CASSLSCTGAEQYF. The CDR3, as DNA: TGTGCCAGCAGCTTATCTTGCACAGGGGCCGAGCAGTACTTC. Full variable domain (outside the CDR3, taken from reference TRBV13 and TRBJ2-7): AAGVIQSPRHLIKEKRETATLKCYPIPRHDTVYWYQQGPGQDPQFLISFYEKMQSDKGSIPDRFSAQQFSDYHSELNMSSLELGDSALYFCASSLSCTGAEQYFGPGTRLTVT.

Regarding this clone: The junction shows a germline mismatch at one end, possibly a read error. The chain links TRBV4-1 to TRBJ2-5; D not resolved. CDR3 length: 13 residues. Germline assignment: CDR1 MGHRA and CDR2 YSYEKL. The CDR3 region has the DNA TGCGCCAGCAGCCAAGCGCACCAGGAGACCCAGTACTTC. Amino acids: CASSQAHQETQYF.

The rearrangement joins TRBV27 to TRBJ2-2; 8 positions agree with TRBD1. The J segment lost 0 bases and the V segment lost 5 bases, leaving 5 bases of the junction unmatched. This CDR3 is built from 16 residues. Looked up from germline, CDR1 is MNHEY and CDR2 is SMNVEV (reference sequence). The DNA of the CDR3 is TGTGCCAGCAGTCCAGGACAGGGCGCGAACACCGGGGAGCTGTTTTTT. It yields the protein CASSPGQGANTGELFF.

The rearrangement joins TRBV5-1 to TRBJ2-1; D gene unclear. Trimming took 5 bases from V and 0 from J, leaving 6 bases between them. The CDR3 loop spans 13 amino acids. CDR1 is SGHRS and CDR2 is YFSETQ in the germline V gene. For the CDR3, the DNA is TGCGCCAGCAGTGACGCCTCCTACAATGAGCAGTTCTTC. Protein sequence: CASSDASYNEQFF.